These 2 T cell receptor beta chains were all obtained from the same sample, sequenced in a study. Treg sorting used a CD4+CD25+CD127-/low gate. One entry per CDR3 protein, called by TCRdb with MiXCR from the 5' RACE reads. The repertoire has roughly 57,000 distinct CDR3 sequences, roughly 20% of them found once; the top ten carry around 3.2%. What was sequenced was tumor-infiltrating Tregs sorted from the breast tumor. The receptors were gathered from a female donor with breast cancer.

The chain uses TRBV6-6 and TRBJ2-6, with a weak D call TRBD1 (5 bases). Trimming left V 7 bases short and J 0 bases short, with 16 bases between. Germline lookup yields CDR1 MNHNY and CDR2 SVGAGI (reference sequence). The length of the CDR3 is 17 residues. CDR3 nucleotide sequence: TGTGCCAGCACCTCCGGACACCACAACTCTGGGGCCAACGTCCTGACTTTC. It translates to CASTSGHHNSGANVLTF.

Turning to this clonotype: Its ends do not fully match the called genes, so a read error is possible. The chain combines TRBV7-6 with TRBJ1-4, with a tentative D call TRBD1 (6 bases). Germline CDR1 reads SGHVS; CDR2 reads FNYEAQ. CDR3 size: 15 residues. The CDR3 bases are TGTGCCAGCAGCAAGACAGGAGCAACTAATGAAGAACTGTTTTTT. Its protein product is CASSKTGATNEELFF.